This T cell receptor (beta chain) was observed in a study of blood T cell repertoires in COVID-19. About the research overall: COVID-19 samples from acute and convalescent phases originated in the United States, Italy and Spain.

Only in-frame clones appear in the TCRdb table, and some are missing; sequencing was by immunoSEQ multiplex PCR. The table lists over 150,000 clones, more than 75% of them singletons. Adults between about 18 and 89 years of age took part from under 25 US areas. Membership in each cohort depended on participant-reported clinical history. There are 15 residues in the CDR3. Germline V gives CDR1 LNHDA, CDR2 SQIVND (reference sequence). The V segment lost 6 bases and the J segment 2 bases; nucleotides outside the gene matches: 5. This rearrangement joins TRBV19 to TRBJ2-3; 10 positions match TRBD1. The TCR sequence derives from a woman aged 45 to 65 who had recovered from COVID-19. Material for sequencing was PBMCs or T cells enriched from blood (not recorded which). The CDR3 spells CASSLDRGYTDTQYF. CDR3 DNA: TGTGCCAGTAGCTTGGACAGGGGGTACACAGATACGCAGTATTTT.